This T cell receptor beta chain was sequenced in a study of cytomegalovirus exposure and HLA in healthy donors. Study outcomes and limitations: A few of the chains that were CMV-associated were confirmed in vitro to be specific for CMV antigens.

This clone occurred a few times. The antigen is not known. CDR3 length: 14 amino acids. In germline, CDR1 is MNHEY, CDR2 SVGAGI. After removal of 6 bases from V and 5 bases from J, the junction contained 8 bases not matched to a gene. Both 60 Vbeta primers and 13 Jbeta primers went into the PCR. Some clones are missing from TCRdb's copy, which holds only in-frame ones; the method was immunoSEQ multiplex PCR. The sample has about 150,000 clones; roughly three quarters are singletons. Donors counted as nominally healthy when sampled, yet unrecorded immune exposures were likely. Material: PBMCs. This chain joins TRBV6-5 and TRBJ2-7; 9 bases match TRBD1. The receptor was derived from a middle-aged woman in good health and CMV-seropositive. The DNA of the CDR3 is TGTGCCAGCAGCTTCAGACAGGGGGGTAACGAGCAGTACTTC. Protein sequence: CASSFRQGGNEQYF.